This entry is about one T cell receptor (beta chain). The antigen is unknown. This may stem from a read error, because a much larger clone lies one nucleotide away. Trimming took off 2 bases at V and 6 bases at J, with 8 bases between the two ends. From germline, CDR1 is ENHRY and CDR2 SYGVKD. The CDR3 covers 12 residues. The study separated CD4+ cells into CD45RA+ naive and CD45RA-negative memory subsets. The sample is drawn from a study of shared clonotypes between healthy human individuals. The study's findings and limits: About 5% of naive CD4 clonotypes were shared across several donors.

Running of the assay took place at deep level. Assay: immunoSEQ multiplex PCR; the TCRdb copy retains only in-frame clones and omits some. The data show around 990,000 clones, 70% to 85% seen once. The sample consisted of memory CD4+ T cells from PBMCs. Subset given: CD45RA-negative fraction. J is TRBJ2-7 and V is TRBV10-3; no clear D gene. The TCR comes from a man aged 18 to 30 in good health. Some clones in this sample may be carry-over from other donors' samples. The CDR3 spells CAISETASEQYF. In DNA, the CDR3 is TGTGCCATCAGTGAGACAGCGAGCGAGCAGTACTTC.